The clone carrying this T cell receptor beta chain has a handful of counts. Its cognate antigen is unknown. The same CDR3 can be traced to other DNA sequences in this sample. This record comes from a study of beta chain features in type 1 diabetes. The CDR3 covers 12 residues. V lost 0 bases and J 2 bases, leaving 2 bases between the germline ends. The germline V gene has CDR1 SGHRS and CDR2 YFSETQ. Findings of the study overall: Among type 1 diabetes patients, VDJ junctions had fewer insertions and more deletions.

As every portion of the isolated RNA was reverse transcribed, the sequencing read expressed TCRB transcripts. Assay used: immunoSEQ multiplex PCR; TCRdb lists only in-frame clones, some missing. Of about 900,000 clones in the sample, roughly 16% are singletons; the top ten hold 0.02% to 0.03%. The TCR sequence derives from a young woman in good health. This chain links TRBV5-1 with TRBJ2-5; D ambiguous. The sample comprised naive CD4+ T cells from blood. In DNA form, the CDR3 reads TGCGCCAGCAGCTTGGGGCAAGAGACCCAGTACTTC. It translates to CASSLGQETQYF.